This T cell receptor beta chain is drawn from a study of shared clonotypes between healthy human individuals. The CDR3 is 12 residues long. Trimming removed 5 bases from V and 3 bases from J, with 8 bases in between. The germline V gene has CDR1 SGHTA and CDR2 FQGNSA. Measured with immunoSEQ multiplex PCR; TCRdb has only the in-frame clones, and not every one. There are about 2.3 million clones in the sample; approximately 95% occur only once, and 0.39% lies in the top ten. The TCR sequence derives from a man between 18 and 35 years old in good health. Some clones in this sample may be carry-over from other donors' samples. The specimen sequenced was naive CD4+ T cells from PBMCs. The subset here: CD45RA+ positively selected. J is TRBJ2-7 and V is TRBV7-2, with no clear D. The CDR3: CASSPTHYEQYF. CDR3 bases: TGTGCCAGCAGCCCCACCCACTACGAGCAGTACTTC.